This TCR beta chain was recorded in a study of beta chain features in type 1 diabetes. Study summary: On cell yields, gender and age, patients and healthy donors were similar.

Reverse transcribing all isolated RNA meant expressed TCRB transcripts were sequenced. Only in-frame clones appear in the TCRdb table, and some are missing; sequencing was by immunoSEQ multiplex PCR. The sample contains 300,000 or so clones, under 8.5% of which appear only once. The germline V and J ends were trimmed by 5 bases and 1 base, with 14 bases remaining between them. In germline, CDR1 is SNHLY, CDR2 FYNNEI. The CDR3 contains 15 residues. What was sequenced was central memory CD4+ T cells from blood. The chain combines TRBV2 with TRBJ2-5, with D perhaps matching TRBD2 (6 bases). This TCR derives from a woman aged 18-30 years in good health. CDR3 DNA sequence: TGTGCCAGCAGTTTTCTAGCGACTACCCAAGAGACCCAGTACTTC. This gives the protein CASSFLATTQETQYF.